This is a list of T cell receptor beta chains from one sample in a study of blood T cell repertoires in COVID-19. Sequencing used immunoSEQ multiplex PCR; TCRdb keeps in-frame clones, though not all of them. Among approximately 290,000 clones listed, about 85% were seen once. The sequenced sample consisted of peripheral blood. Every receptor here comes from a human donor with COVID-19, enrolled during active disease. The donor label of this sample is uncertain. Each CDR3 is given with its conserved first and last residue. The order of the fields is V gene, CDR3 length, D gene, J gene, CDR3 protein, CDR3 DNA. The D gene is left open where the match is weak.

>TRBV7-3|15|.|TRBJ1-2
CASSPKIAGDYGYTF
TGTGCCAGCAGCCCAAAAATCGCAGGCGACTATGGCTACACCTTC
>TRBV11-2|14|.|TRBJ1-5
CASSLEGGREPQHF
TGTGCCAGCAGCTTAGAGGGGGGACGGGAACCCCAGCATTTT
>TRBV15|16|TRBD1|TRBJ2-5
CATSRDGTDGQETQYF
TGTGCCACCAGCAGAGATGGGACAGACGGCCAAGAGACCCAGTACTTC
>TRBV9|18|TRBD2|TRBJ2-3
CASSLRPWAAGAVDTQYF
TGTGCCAGCAGCCTCCGGCCCTGGGCAGCGGGAGCGGTAGATACGCAGTATTTT
>TRBV12-3/TRBV12-4|13|TRBD1|TRBJ1-1
CASSSPGTAKTFF
TGTGCCAGCAGTTCACCGGGGACAGCAAAGACTTTCTTT
>TRBV6-5|14|TRBD1|TRBJ1-4
CATRQGPLGEKLFF
TGTGCCACCCGACAGGGGCCCTTAGGTGAAAAACTGTTTTTT
>TRBV3-1/TRBV3-2|16|TRBD2|TRBJ2-3
CASSDSGRPTSGTQYF
TGTGCCAGCAGCGATAGCGGGAGGCCAACATCAGGTACGCAGTATTTT
>TRBV7-2|13|.|TRBJ1-4
CASSQQFNEKLFF
TGTGCCAGCAGCCAACAGTTTAATGAAAAACTGTTTTTT
>TRBV19|16|.|TRBJ2-3
CASSSPSDKLTDTQYF
TGTGCCAGTAGCTCCCCGTCGGACAAGCTCACAGATACGCAGTATTTT
>TRBV4-1|16|TRBD1|TRBJ2-2
CASSQGQGDFTGELFF
TGCGCCAGCAGCCAGGGACAGGGGGATTTCACCGGGGAGCTGTTTTTT